A single sample gave rise to the 15 T cell receptor beta chains below, sequenced in a study of tumor-infiltrating lymphocytes in primary liver carcinoma. Between about 19 and 34 mg of unsorted bulk tissue served as the source from which RNA and DNA were co-extracted. TCR beta cDNA was made from 500 ng total RNA with a constant-region primer. Construction of TCR beta libraries relied on three successive nested multiplex PCR rounds employing slightly modified ARM-PCR. Both of the initial two PCR rounds ran for nine to eleven cycles and employed TRBV1-TRBV30 forward primers alongside a C-beta reverse primer. TCRdb reanalysed the multiplex PCR reads using MiXCR and keeps one entry per CDR3 protein. The table records under 150,000 distinct CDR3 sequences, around two thirds of them present only once. Input material: tumor-adjacent normal liver tissue. Every receptor here comes from a woman aged 60-75 years with primary liver carcinoma and hepatitis B virus infection.

This clonotype came up once. An end of the junction differs from the germline gene, which may be a read error. V gene TRBV28 combines with J gene TRBJ2-3; no clear D gene. The CDR3 covers 14 residues. The germline CDR1 and CDR2 sequences are MDHEN and SYDVKM. CDR3 region: CASSFVNYTDTQSF. The CDR3, as DNA: TGTGCCAGTAGTTTTGTGAATTACACAGATACGCAGTCTTTT. Together with reference TRBV28 and TRBJ2-3, the CDR3 gives the full variable domain: DVKVTQSSRYLVKRTGEKVFLECVQDMDHENMFWYRQDPGLGLRLIYFSYDVKMKEKGDIPEGYSVSREKKERFSLILESASTNQTSMYLCASSFVNYTDTQSFGPGTRLTVL.

For this clonotype: An end of the junction does not agree with germline; a read error may underlie this. The chain links TRBV6-6 to TRBJ2-4, with D perhaps being TRBD1 or TRBD2 (5 bases each). The length of the CDR3 is 17 residues. The germline V gene encodes CDR1 MNHNY and CDR2 SVGAGI (reference sequence). CDR3 in amino acids: CAGSYGAARITKNIQYF. The CDR3 region has the DNA TGTGCCGGCAGTTACGGGGCGGCAAGAATCACCAAAAACATTCAGTACTTC.

In regard to this clonotype: A much bigger clone sits one base away, suggesting this may be a read error. This sequence joins TRBV5-1 and TRBJ1-2; D unclear. Germline loops: CDR1 SGHRS, CDR2 YFSETQ. This CDR3 is 10 amino acids long. The CDR3 sequence is CCPGLDGYTF. The CDR3 DNA reads as TGCTGCCCTGGATTGGATGGCTACACCTTC.

The chain has TRBV2 and TRBJ2-2, with D hard to call. CDR3 size: 13 residues. Germline V CDR1 and CDR2: SNHLY, FYNNEI. Trimming pared 4 bases from V and 8 bases from J, leaving 11 bases between. CDR3 residues: CASSVVAAGELFF. CDR3 nucleotide sequence: TGTGCCAGCAGTGTGGTGGCCGCGGGGGAGCTGTTTTTT.

The genes are TRBV6-5 and TRBJ2-5; 7 nucleotides agree with TRBD1. The length of the CDR3 is 14 residues. Germline CDR1 is MNHEY and CDR2 is SVGAGI. Trimming took 6 bases from V and 7 from J; bases not matched to a gene: 11. The CDR3 sequence is CASRSGTVHGTQYF. Written as DNA, the CDR3 is TGTGCCAGCAGATCGGGGACAGTTCACGGGACCCAGTACTTC.

This clonotype was recorded a few times. The chain recombines TRBV5-1 with TRBJ2-5; 12 bases are a match to TRBD2. In germline, CDR1 is SGHRS, CDR2 YFSETQ. This CDR3 is 15 amino acids long. After removal of 5 bases from V and 9 bases from J, the junction contained 11 bases not matched to a gene. The CDR3 reads CASRTSGSQGEAQYF. CDR3 in DNA: TGCGCCAGCAGGACTAGCGGGAGCCAGGGGGAGGCCCAGTACTTC.

V usage is TRBV11-3 and J usage is TRBJ2-1; TRBD2 aligns across 9 bases. Trimming took 5 bases from V and 15 from J; bases not matched to a gene: 17. CDR1 SGHNT and CDR2 YENEEA come from the germline V gene. CDR3 length equals 15 residues. CDR3 DNA sequence: TGTGCCAGCAGCCCAGGGGCTAGCGGGAACTATGGGCGGTTCTTC. This gives the protein CASSPGASGNYGRFF. Drawing the rest from reference TRBV11-3 and TRBJ2-1, the complete variable domain is EAGVVQSPRYKIIEKKQPVAFWCNPISGHNTLYWYLQNLGQGPELLIRYENEEAVDDSQLPKDRFSAERLKGVDSTLKIQPAELGDSAVYLCASSPGASGNYGRFFGPGTRLTVL.

Worth noting for this clonotype: Possible read error: a much larger clone is one base away. The chain combines TRBV6-6 with TRBJ1-2; the D is unclear. Germline values: CDR1 MNHNY, CDR2 SVGAGI (reference sequence). The CDR3 totals 14 residues. The germline V and J ends were trimmed by 1 base and 2 bases, with 8 bases remaining between them. CDR3 loop: CASSYLKQNYGYTF. CDR3 sequence (DNA): TGTGCCAGCAGTTACTTGAAGCAGAACTATGGCTACACCTTC.

As regards this clonotype: This sequence may be a read error, since a much larger clone differs from it by one base. The rearrangement joins TRBV5-1 to TRBJ2-7; no reliable D call. Germline-derived CDR1 and CDR2 are SGHRS and YFSETQ. The CDR3 sequence is 14 residues long. CDR3 residues: CGSSLVGSSYEQYF. CDR3 bases: TGCGGCAGCAGCTTGGTCGGCAGTTCCTACGAGCAGTACTTC.

The sample holds a few counts of this clonotype. Compared with germline, one end of the junction differs, possibly owing to a read error. The genes are TRBV6-6 and TRBJ2-5, with unresolved D. The CDR3 length is 16 residues. CDR1 and CDR2 (germline): MNHNY, SVGAGI (reference sequence). The CDR3 spells CVSSYSPGDHQETQYF. CDR3 nucleotide sequence: TGTGTCAGCAGTTACTCGCCAGGTGACCACCAAGAGACCCAGTACTTC.

This clonotype turned up a few times. The conserved phenylalanine or tryptophan is not found at the CDR3 terminus, so this likely reflects a read error. The limits of the CDR3 on the DNA are not certain, so only TCRdb's listed CDR3 is given. V gene TRBV11-2 combines with J gene TRBJ2-1; the D call in the table, TRBD2, was not verified against the DNA. Both ends counted, the CDR3 spans 11 residues. Germline V gives CDR1 SGHAT, CDR2 FQNNGV. Here the CDR3 reads CASNTGLREFL.

A word on this clonotype: Germline is not matched at one junction end, which may reflect a read error. The chain combines TRBV4-1 with TRBJ2-1; tentative D call: TRBD2 (6 bases). CDR1 and CDR2 from the germline V gene are MGHRA and YSYEKL. The CDR3 covers 15 residues. The CDR3 region is CASSQEPSVYNEQFF. CDR3 in DNA: TGCGCCAGCAGTCAAGAGCCTAGCGTCTACAATGAGCAGTTCTTC.

The sample holds many counts of this clonotype. This rearrangement joins TRBV30 to TRBJ1-5; tentative D call: TRBD1 (5 bases). CDR3 size: 17 residues. Trimming shortened V by 2 bases and J by 2 bases, and 19 bases separated the two germline ends. Germline V CDR1 and CDR2: GTSNPN, SVGIG (reference sequence). CDR3 region: CAWSSPGALGGNQPQHF. The CDR3 DNA sequence: TGTGCCTGGAGTAGCCCCGGGGCCCTGGGAGGCAATCAGCCCCAGCATTTT.

At least ten counts were recorded for this clonotype. The V call is TRBV5-5, the J call TRBJ2-1; 7 bases line up with TRBD1. V lost 0 bases and J lost 7; bases outside the gene matches: 7. This CDR3 comprises 15 residues. The V gene's germline CDR1 is SGHKS and CDR2 YYEKEE (reference sequence). Here the CDR3 DNA reads TGTGCCAGCAGCTTGGAGGGGGCTTCAGGTAATGAGCAGTTCTTC. Amino acid sequence: CASSLEGASGNEQFF.

Comment on this clonotype: Given a much more abundant clone one base away, this may be a read error. The CDR3 is CAGSFSTRTEAFF. In DNA form, the CDR3 reads TGTGCCGGCAGCTTTAGCACCCGGACTGAAGCTTTCTTT. This chain uses TRBV7-9 with TRBJ1-1, with D unresolved. This CDR3 has 13 amino acids. Germline V CDR1 and CDR2: SEHNR, FQNEAQ (reference sequence).